The 32 T cell receptor beta chains in this list originate from one sample, sequenced in a study of cytomegalovirus exposure and HLA in healthy donors. Primers: 60 Vbeta forward and 13 Jbeta reverse. TCRdb's copy holds only in-frame clones and misses some; the assay was immunoSEQ multiplex PCR. The sample includes some 200,000 clones. The sequencing sample was made of PBMCs. The origin of the receptors is a girl aged 2 to 9 in good health and CMV-seropositive.

The chain joins TRBV27 to TRBJ2-1; TRBD2 is a possible D gene (6 bases). The V gene's germline CDR1 is MNHEY and CDR2 SMNVEV (reference sequence). Trimming shortened V by 1 base and J by 7 bases, and 8 bases separated the two germline ends. The CDR3 is 13 amino acids. The CDR3 DNA reads as TGTGCCAGCAGTTTATTTCGGGGGAATGAGCAGTTCTTC. Translation: CASSLFRGNEQFF.

The gene calls are TRBV27 and TRBJ1-1; 7 nucleotides align to TRBD1. The CDR3 has 13 residues. Germline V gene lookup returns CDR1 MNHEY and CDR2 SMNVEV (reference sequence). V shed 1 base, J shed 5 bases, and the junction held 1 base outside the gene matches. As DNA, the CDR3 is TGTGCCAGCAGTTTATGGGACAGAACTGAAGCTTTCTTT. This gives the protein CASSLWDRTEAFF.

This rearrangement joins TRBV18 to TRBJ2-3, with D possibly matching TRBD1 (6 bases). V shed 0 bases and J shed 3 bases, with 10 bases lying between them. Per the germline V gene, CDR1 is KGHSH and CDR2 is LQKENI. The CDR3 contains 15 residues. The CDR3 protein is CASSPPMQGTDTQYF. CDR3 sequence (DNA): TGTGCCAGCTCACCACCGATGCAGGGGACAGATACGCAGTATTTT.

The J gene is TRBJ2-5, the V gene TRBV7-7, with D possibly TRBD1 on 5 matching bases. CDR3 length equals 13 residues. Germline V lookup: CDR1 SSHAT, CDR2 FNYEAQ (reference sequence). V lost 4 bases, J lost 2 bases, and 8 bases lay in between. Here the CDR3 DNA reads TGTGCCAGCAGCTCCGGACAACAAGAGACCCAGTACTTC. This codes for CASSSGQQETQYF. Supplemented by reference TRBV7-7 and TRBJ2-5, the full variable domain reads GAGVSQSPRYKVTKRGQDVTLRCDPISSHATLYWYQQALGQGPEFLTYFNYEAQPDKSGLPSDRFSAERPEGSISTLTIQRTEQRDSAMYRCASSSGQQETQYFGPGTRLLVL.

V and J are TRBV7-9 and TRBJ2-7; 11 nucleotides line up with TRBD2. Germline CDR1 and CDR2: SEHNR and FQNEAQ (reference sequence). V gave up 4 bases and J gave up 1 base; unmatched junction bases: 3. The CDR3 runs to 15 residues. This CDR3 reads CASSSWTSGSYEQYF. As DNA, the CDR3 is TGTGCCAGCAGCTCCTGGACTAGCGGGTCCTACGAGCAGTACTTC.

J is TRBJ2-7 and V is TRBV5-1; 11 bases are a match to TRBD1. The CDR3 consists of 14 residues. Germline-derived CDR1 and CDR2 are SGHRS and YFSETQ. Losses at the gene ends were 4 bases for V and 2 bases for J; bases not matched to a gene: 2. In DNA form, the CDR3 reads TGCGCCAGCAGCGGGGGACAGGGGGCCTACGAGCAGTACTTC. This encodes CASSGGQGAYEQYF.

The CDR3 DNA follows: TGTGCCAGCACTTCTTCCTGGGCCTCCAATGAGCAGTTCTTC. Amino acids: CASTSSWASNEQFF. V is TRBV7-3 and J is TRBJ2-1; D remains unclear. Germline lookup yields CDR1 SGHTA and CDR2 FQGTGA. The CDR3 loop spans 14 amino acids. V shed 7 bases and J shed 6 bases, with 16 bases lying between them.

The rearrangement links TRBV5-1 to TRBJ1-2; no reliable D call. The CDR3 sequence is 13 residues long. V was clipped by 5 bases and J by 0 bases, with 8 bases between them. Germline CDR1 and CDR2: SGHRS and YFSETQ. CDR3 DNA: TGCGCCAGCAGTTATACAGCTAACTATGGCTACACCTTC. Amino acids: CASSYTANYGYTF. The whole variable domain, remainder taken from reference TRBV5-1 and TRBJ1-2, is KAGVTQTPRYLIKTRGQQVTLSCSPISGHRSVSWYQQTPGQGLQFLFEYFSETQRNKGNFPGRFSGRQFSNSRSEMNVSTLELGDSALYLCASSYTANYGYTFGSGTRLTVV.

The genes are TRBV11-2 and TRBJ1-2, with D perhaps matching TRBD1 (5 bases). CDR1 is SGHAT, CDR2 FQNNGV, per germline. V lost 10 bases, J lost 4 bases, and 7 bases lay in between. The CDR3 covers 10 residues. The CDR3 is CANTGYGYTF. The CDR3 DNA reads as TGTGCCAATACAGGCTATGGCTACACCTTC.

The V and J genes are TRBV7-6 and TRBJ1-1, with 10 bases that match TRBD1. V lost 4 bases and J lost 5; bases outside the gene matches: 16. CDR1 and CDR2 from the germline V gene are SGHVS and FNYEAQ. There are 18 residues in the CDR3. CDR3 nucleotides: TGTGCCAGCAGCTCAAACGACGGGACAGGGGTGGGGGGGACTGAAGCTTTCTTT. This translates into CASSSNDGTGVGGTEAFF. The entire variable domain, with the rest obtained from reference TRBV7-6 and TRBJ1-1, is as follows: GAGVSQSPRYKVTKRGQDVALRCDPISGHVSLYWYRQALGQGPEFLTYFNYEAQQDKSGLPNDRFSAERPEGSISTLTIQRTEQRDSAMYRCASSSNDGTGVGGTEAFFGQGTRLTVV.

This rearrangement joins TRBV5-1 to TRBJ2-3; 12 bases are a match to TRBD2. Losses at the gene ends were 0 bases for V and 5 bases for J; bases not matched to a gene: 1. Germline values: CDR1 SGHRS, CDR2 YFSETQ. The CDR3 has 15 residues. The CDR3 loop is CASSLGGLAGDTQYF. In nucleotides, the CDR3 is TGCGCCAGCAGCTTGGGGGGACTAGCGGGAGATACGCAGTATTTT.

V usage is TRBV10-2 and J usage is TRBJ2-2, with TRBD2 as a possible D gene (5 bases). The CDR3 has 15 residues. Trimming took off 4 bases at V and 4 bases at J, with 13 bases between the two ends. Germline CDR1 WSHSY, CDR2 SAAADI. The CDR3 sequence is CASSGRRKGTGELFF. CDR3 nucleotide sequence: TGCGCCAGCAGTGGAAGGAGGAAGGGCACCGGGGAGCTGTTTTTT.

The chain carries TRBV28 and TRBJ1-1, with 9 bases identical to TRBD1. The CDR3 has 14 amino acids. V lost 6 bases and J lost 1; bases outside the gene matches: 3. CDR1 is MDHEN, CDR2 SYDVKM, per germline. The CDR3 loop is CASRWGQGNTEAFF. CDR3 nucleotides: TGTGCCAGCAGGTGGGGACAGGGGAACACTGAAGCTTTCTTT.

CDR3 sequence: CASSFTGRNGELFF. DNA of the CDR3: TGTGCCAGCAGCTTTACGGGAAGGAACGGGGAGCTGTTTTTT. The chain has TRBV5-6 and TRBJ2-2; weak D call: TRBD2 (5 bases). The CDR3 has 14 amino acids. Germline V lookup: CDR1 SGHDT, CDR2 YYEEEE. Trimming removed 2 bases at V and 7 bases at J, with 12 bases between.

V usage is TRBV9 and J usage is TRBJ2-5; D might be TRBD1 (6 bases). Germline V gene lookup returns CDR1 SGDLS and CDR2 YYNGEE. This CDR3 region has 18 residues. V lost 3 bases and J 0 bases, leaving 21 bases between the germline ends. The CDR3 sequence is CASSAPPPGQKYQETQYF. The CDR3 nucleotides are TGTGCCAGCAGCGCCCCGCCACCGGGACAAAAGTACCAAGAGACCCAGTACTTC.

The chain joins TRBV19 to TRBJ1-4, with 9 bases that match TRBD1. This CDR3 region has 15 residues. Germline lookup yields CDR1 LNHDA and CDR2 SQIVND (reference sequence). J gave up 5 bases and V 5 bases, and 6 bases lay outside the gene matches. Written as DNA, the CDR3 is TGTGCCAGTAGTGCTGCAACAGGGGGCAATGAAAAACTGTTTTTT. It encodes CASSAATGGNEKLFF.

The rearrangement joins TRBV6-1 to TRBJ2-1; 7 bases line up with TRBD1. With V trimmed by 0 bases and J by 11 bases, 7 bases remained unmatched. Germline loops: CDR1 MNHNS, CDR2 SASEGT. The CDR3 sequence is 14 residues long. DNA for the CDR3: TGTGCCAGCAGTGAAGCTTCGATAGGGGGCAAGCAGTTCTTC. Translation: CASSEASIGGKQFF.

This chain links TRBV14 with TRBJ2-5, with D unresolved. Germline V gene data show CDR1 as SGHDN and CDR2 as FVKESK. The V end was cut by 1 base, the J end by 11 bases, with 8 bases between. This CDR3 comprises 11 residues. CDR3 region: CASSQGVEQYF. DNA of the CDR3: TGTGCCAGCAGCCAAGGCGTAGAGCAGTACTTC. Combining the CDR3 with reference TRBV14 and TRBJ2-5 gives the whole variable domain EAGVTQFPSHSVIEKGQTVTLRCDPISGHDNLYWYRRVMGKEIKFLLHFVKESKQDESGMPNNRFLAERTGGTYSTLKVQPAELEDSGVYFCASSQGVEQYFGPGTRLLVL.

The gene calls are TRBV7-2 and TRBJ2-5; D unresolved. The J call may be wrong; the DNA end is better matched by TRBJ2-7. There are 14 residues in the CDR3. Per the germline V gene, CDR1 is SGHTA and CDR2 is FQGNSA. CDR3 in DNA: TGTGCCAGCAGCTTAGTGGCGGAGAAGTACGAGCAGTACTTC. This translates into CASSLVAEKYEQYF.

The rearrangement uses TRBV6-5 and TRBJ2-5, with unresolved D. Trimming pared 3 bases from V and 0 bases from J, leaving 14 bases between. Germline V gene lookup returns CDR1 MNHEY and CDR2 SVGAGI. The CDR3 sequence is 16 residues long. The CDR3 protein is CASSYGGRLDQETQYF. CDR3 DNA: TGTGCCAGCAGTTATGGCGGTCGTCTGGACCAAGAGACCCAGTACTTC.

V gene TRBV28 combines with J gene TRBJ2-1; TRBD2 is a possible D gene (5 bases). Germline CDR1 reads MDHEN; CDR2 reads SYDVKM. Trimming removed 3 bases from V and 0 bases from J, with 9 bases in between. The CDR3 is made up of 15 amino acids. CDR3 DNA sequence: TGTGCCAGCAGTTTTGAGCGGAGCTCCTACAATGAGCAGTTCTTC. Residues: CASSFERSSYNEQFF.

The chain links TRBV25-1 to TRBJ1-2; the match to TRBD1 covers 7 bases. The CDR3 is 14 amino acids. Trimming at V came to 2 bases and at J to 6 bases, leaving 6 bases not matched to a gene. Germline V lookup: CDR1 MGHDK, CDR2 SYGVNS. CDR3 region: CASSEIQGYNGYTF. In DNA, the CDR3 is TGTGCCAGCAGTGAAATACAGGGGTACAATGGCTACACCTTC.

The genes are TRBV6-6 and TRBJ2-3, with TRBD1 as a possible D gene (5 bases). Germline V gene data show CDR1 as MNHNY and CDR2 as SVGAGI (reference sequence). V was trimmed by 7 bases and J by 2 bases, leaving 16 bases between them. This CDR3 comprises 15 residues. In nucleotides, the CDR3 is TGTGCCAGCACCCTAAGAAAAGGGGTCACAGATACGCAGTATTTT. This gives the protein CASTLRKGVTDTQYF.

The chain carries TRBV5-1 and TRBJ2-5, with D maybe TRBD2 (5 bases). The CDR3 is made up of 13 amino acids. CDR1 is SGHRS and CDR2 is YFSETQ in the germline V gene. Trimming took 0 bases from V and 5 from J, leaving 8 bases between them. The CDR3 protein is CASSLGGRETQYF. CDR3 coding DNA: TGCGCCAGCAGCTTGGGCGGGCGGGAGACCCAGTACTTC.

The CDR3 DNA reads as TGTGCCAGCAGTTTATCCCAGACTAGGGGAGAGACCCAGTACTTC. Translation: CASSLSQTRGETQYF. The rearrangement uses TRBV28 and TRBJ2-5, with a tentative D call TRBD2 (6 bases). In germline, CDR1 is MDHEN, CDR2 SYDVKM. Trimming removed 1 base at V and 4 bases at J, with 13 bases between. The CDR3 runs 15 residues.

This chain connects TRBV19 to TRBJ1-1, with D uncertain. Trimming stripped 7 bases from V and 8 bases from J, with 20 bases between. The CDR3 length is 14 residues. CDR1 and CDR2 (germline): LNHDA, SQIVND (reference sequence). The CDR3 loop is CASTPTEMTSEAFF. CDR3 DNA: TGTGCCAGTACCCCGACCGAGATGACTTCCGAAGCTTTCTTT.

This rearrangement joins TRBV18 to TRBJ2-5; perhaps TRBD2 as D (6 bases). Trimming took 0 bases from V and 5 from J, leaving 13 bases between them. This CDR3 has 15 residues. CDR1 is KGHSH and CDR2 is LQKENI in the germline V gene. The CDR3 sequence is CASSPPGLAPETQYF. The CDR3 coding sequence is TGTGCCAGCTCACCACCAGGCCTAGCGCCTGAGACCCAGTACTTC.

The chain joins TRBV9 to TRBJ2-1; D is possibly TRBD2 (5 bases). V lost 0 bases and J 8 bases, leaving 12 bases between the germline ends. The CDR3 runs 14 residues. The germline V gene encodes CDR1 SGDLS and CDR2 YYNGEE. The CDR3 sequence: CASSVEIGRDEQFF. In DNA form, the CDR3 reads TGTGCCAGCAGCGTAGAAATAGGGCGGGATGAGCAGTTCTTC.

The chain employs TRBV4-1 and TRBJ1-2; 7 positions agree with TRBD1. Germline assignment: CDR1 MGHRA and CDR2 YSYEKL. J gave up 5 bases and V 3 bases, and 0 bases lay outside the gene matches. This CDR3 is 12 amino acids long. CDR3 bases: TGCGCCAGCAGCCAGGGACAGTATGGCTACACCTTC. This codes for CASSQGQYGYTF.

The chain recombines TRBV21-1 with TRBJ1-1. TRBV21-1 is a known pseudogene. The CDR3 loop spans 13 amino acids. The CDR3 sequence: CASSKERNTEAFF. The CDR3 coding sequence is TGTGCCAGCAGCAAAGAGAGAAACACTGAAGCTTTCTTT.

The CDR3 DNA reads as TGTGCCAGCAGTTTTGGGACAGGCAATCAGCCCCAGCATTTT. It is translated as CASSFGTGNQPQHF. This chain links TRBV27 with TRBJ1-5; 7 nucleotides align to TRBD1. The CDR3 consists of 14 residues. Germline V gene data show CDR1 as MNHEY and CDR2 as SMNVEV (reference sequence). V shed 3 bases, J shed 2 bases, and the junction held 1 base outside the gene matches.

The chain has TRBV11-2 and TRBJ2-7, with TRBD2 matching 11 bases. Germline CDR1 SGHAT, CDR2 FQNNGV. The CDR3 runs to 15 residues. The V segment lost 5 bases and the J segment 7 bases; nucleotides outside the gene matches: 10. CDR3 loop: CASSGGTSGGREQYF. CDR3 DNA sequence: TGTGCCAGCAGCGGTGGGACTAGCGGAGGAAGGGAGCAGTACTTC.